This T cell receptor beta chain was profiled in a study of long-term antiretroviral therapy in people with HIV. Germline values: CDR1 MDHEN, CDR2 SYDVKM. The CDR3 covers 13 residues. With 8 bases removed from V and 4 bases from J, the gap between germline ends came to 13 bases. Remarks on this clone: Antigen specificity is unknown.

There were no participants with HIV treated outside the United States. Sequencing relied on immunoSEQ assay v3.0, run at survey level. Data came from immunoSEQ multiplex PCR; TCRdb stores just in-frame clones and leaves some out. The sample yields about 30,000 clones, 90% to 95% seen once. General study results and limits: From about 2004 to 2018, blood was obtained, possibly while participants received older ART regimens. Controls showed broader CDR3 length ranges than did the HIV repertoires.

V and J are TRBV28 and TRBJ2-3; possible D gene TRBD1, 6 bases. The origin of this receptor is a young man with HIV. The sequencing here drew on unsorted PBMCs, taken about 6.6 years after starting antiretroviral therapy. CDR3 residues: CASLPQGPDTQYF. The CDR3 DNA reads as TGTGCCAGCTTGCCCCAGGGGCCAGATACGCAGTATTTT.